This entry concerns a single T cell receptor (beta chain). The source of the sample is a study of human T cells and chemical hapten exposure. Study background: Patches that contained 0.01% DPC were applied to the upper back and read at 6 days.

Time point given: patch test 3, about 24 weeks after DPC sensitization. Indicated treatment: therapeutic diphenylcyclopropenone sensitization with weekly scalp DPC. Alopecia patients, 18 to 70 years old and DPC-suitable, served as donors. Total RNA was isolated from unfractionated whole blood. TCRdb redid the calling of the RACE reads with MiXCR, one entry per CDR3 protein. This sample has approximately 88,000 distinct CDR3 sequences, with 13% found just once. The CDR3 runs to 14 residues. The trim removed 4 bases at V and 5 bases at J, leaving 7 bases unmatched. Germline V gene data show CDR1 as SGDLS and CDR2 as YYNGEE.

Here the sequenced sample was whole blood, taken in connection with sensitization to the hapten diphenylcyclopropenone (DPC). The receptor's source is a woman aged 45-59 years with alopecia areata. Some clones in this sample may be carry-over from other donors' samples. The genes are TRBV9 and TRBJ2-7, with 9 bases aligning to TRBD2. The CDR3 sequence: CASSPSGRKDEQYF. In nucleotides, the CDR3 is TGTGCCAGCAGCCCCAGCGGGAGGAAGGACGAGCAGTACTTC.